The 21 T cell receptor beta chains below were found in one sample sequenced in a study of T cell responses to AZD1222 COVID-19 vaccine. Sequencing was performed with immunoSEQ multiplex PCR; in TCRdb, only in-frame clones are kept and a portion is missing. The repertoire holds more than 80,000 clones, with more than 85% as singletons. Sample: peripheral blood, taken 28 days after the second AZD1222 dose. The receptors were sampled from an adult who received the AZD1222 COVID-19 vaccine.

The V gene is TRBV24-1, the J gene TRBJ1-5; perhaps TRBD1 as D (5 bases). CDR1 and CDR2 (germline): KGHDR, SFDVKD. This CDR3 is built from 13 residues. The V end was cut by 5 bases, the J end by 10 bases, with 14 bases between. The CDR3 region has the DNA TGTGCCACCAGTGCCGGGGGTGGTAGACCCCAGCATTTT. As protein: CATSAGGGRPQHF.

V gene TRBV4-3 combines with J gene TRBJ2-2; 7 nucleotides line up with TRBD2. CDR3 size: 17 residues. V lost 1 base to trimming and J lost 6 bases; unmatched junction nucleotides: 11. Per germline, CDR1 LGHNA and CDR2 YSLEER. For the CDR3, the DNA is TGCGCCAGCAGCCAAGGAAGCGGGGCCCAAATCGCCGGGGAGCTGTTTTTT. Its protein is CASSQGSGAQIAGELFF.

The DNA for the CDR3 is TGTGCCAGCAGCTTTACGAGGGACACTGAAGCTTTCTTT. It codes for CASSFTRDTEAFF. The chain has TRBV7-6 and TRBJ1-1, with D hard to call. The CDR3 is 13 residues long. From germline, CDR1 is SGHVS and CDR2 FNYEAQ. V was trimmed by 3 bases and J by 3 bases, leaving 8 bases between them.

This sequence joins TRBV14 and TRBJ2-5; D possibly corresponds to TRBD2 (6 bases). V was clipped by 8 bases and J by 5 bases, with 18 bases between them. The CDR3 contains 14 residues. Looked up from germline, CDR1 is SGHDN and CDR2 is FVKESK. The CDR3 loop is CASGSRVGGETQYF. The CDR3 nucleotides are TGTGCCAGCGGATCGAGGGTAGGAGGGGAGACCCAGTACTTC. Full variable domain (remainder filled in from reference TRBV14 and TRBJ2-5): EAGVTQFPSHSVIEKGQTVTLRCDPISGHDNLYWYRRVMGKEIKFLLHFVKESKQDESGMPNNRFLAERTGGTYSTLKVQPAELEDSGVYFCASGSRVGGETQYFGPGTRLLVL.

The table lists this clone with a count of one. The J gene is TRBJ2-7, the V gene TRBV28; no firm D call. The length of the CDR3 is 11 residues. Germline CDR1 reads MDHEN; CDR2 reads SYDVKM. V shed 6 bases and J shed 6 bases, with 9 bases lying between them. The CDR3 here is CASRGSGEQYF. The CDR3 DNA sequence: TGTGCCAGCAGGGGGTCGGGCGAGCAGTACTTC.

CDR3 amino acids: CASRQVQGYSGYTF. Here the CDR3 DNA reads TGCGCCAGCCGGCAAGTACAGGGTTACAGTGGCTACACCTTC. The rearrangement links TRBV5-1 to TRBJ1-2, with D maybe TRBD1 (6 bases). The CDR3 consists of 14 residues. CDR1 and CDR2 (germline): SGHRS, YFSETQ. Deletions cut 7 bases from V and 7 bases from J, with 20 bases between.

The chain combines TRBV5-5 with TRBJ1-3; tentatively, D is TRBD1 (6 bases). Between the trimmed V and J ends, which lost 0 bases and 3 bases, there was a span of 10 bases. CDR3 size: 15 residues. Germline values: CDR1 SGHKS, CDR2 YYEKEE (reference sequence). The CDR3 DNA reads as TGTGCCAGCAGCTTGGGCCAGGGGAATGGAAACACCATATATTTT. This sequence encodes CASSLGQGNGNTIYF.

The rearrangement uses TRBV7-9 and TRBJ1-2, with D uncertain. Trimming left V 5 bases short and J 8 bases short, with 9 bases between. The germline V gene encodes CDR1 SEHNR and CDR2 FQNEAQ (reference sequence). This CDR3 is 11 amino acids long. The CDR3 here is CASSATGGYTF. Written as DNA, the CDR3 is TGTGCCAGCAGCGCCACGGGAGGCTACACCTTC.

The rearrangement uses TRBV5-4 and TRBJ2-5; a possible D gene is TRBD2 (5 bases). The CDR3 consists of 14 residues. Germline CDR1 is SGHNT and CDR2 is YYREEE (reference sequence). V lost 4 bases and J lost 2, with 12 bases in between. The CDR3 region is CASSPLPGQETQYF. The CDR3 DNA sequence: TGTGCCAGCAGCCCGCTCCCGGGGCAAGAGACCCAGTACTTC.

The chain uses TRBV2 and TRBJ2-1; TRBD2 matches 13 bases. Losses at the gene ends were 10 bases for V and 9 bases for J; bases not matched to a gene: 12. Germline V gene sequence: CDR1 SNHLY, CDR2 FYNNEI. The CDR3 runs 15 residues. The CDR3 reads CANSPTSGRALEQFF. The DNA for the CDR3 is TGTGCCAACTCCCCCACTAGCGGGAGGGCTCTTGAGCAGTTCTTC.

V is TRBV28 and J is TRBJ2-3; the D gene is possibly TRBD2 (5 bases). Trimming cost V 5 bases and J 0 bases, with 18 bases left between them. The germline V gene encodes CDR1 MDHEN and CDR2 SYDVKM. This CDR3 is 17 amino acids long. The CDR3 nucleotides read TGTGCCAGCAGTCCCCCCCCAGCGGTACCTAGCACAGATACGCAGTATTTT. It codes for CASSPPPAVPSTDTQYF.

In DNA, the CDR3 is TGTGCCCTTCTGGGGGGCACTGAAGCTTTCTTT. Protein: CALLGGTEAFF. The chain has TRBV7-6 and TRBJ1-1; a weak D match, TRBD1 (5 bases). V lost 11 bases and J lost 4, with 11 bases in between. Germline V CDR1 and CDR2: SGHVS, FNYEAQ. This CDR3 is 11 amino acids long.

This clone was picked up one time. For the CDR3, the DNA is TGTGCCAGCAGTTCACTTTTCAATCCGGGACAGACTCGTTACGAGCAGTACTTC. Translated: CASSSLFNPGQTRYEQYF. The chain carries TRBV27 and TRBJ2-7, with 7 bases that match TRBD1. Germline values: CDR1 MNHEY, CDR2 SMNVEV (reference sequence). The V segment lost 4 bases and the J segment 4 bases; nucleotides outside the gene matches: 19. The CDR3 has 18 residues.

This sequence joins TRBV5-4 and TRBJ1-3; TRBD1 aligns across 9 bases. J gave up 2 bases and V 3 bases, and 3 bases lay outside the gene matches. The length of the CDR3 is 15 residues. The V gene's germline CDR1 is SGHNT and CDR2 YYREEE (reference sequence). As DNA, the CDR3 is TGTGCCAGCAGCTCTGGGACAGGGACTGGAAACACCATATATTTT. This translates into CASSSGTGTGNTIYF.

V and J are TRBV30 and TRBJ1-5; no firm D call. The CDR3 extends over 13 amino acids. V was clipped by 0 bases and J by 2 bases, with 5 bases between them. CDR1 is GTSNPN, CDR2 SVGIG, per germline (reference sequence). CDR3 sequence reads: CAWSVLGNQPQHF. The CDR3 bases are TGTGCCTGGAGTGTTTTAGGCAATCAGCCCCAGCATTTT.

The chain couples TRBV9 to TRBJ1-1; tentatively, D is TRBD1 (6 bases). The V gene's germline CDR1 is SGDLS and CDR2 YYNGEE. V lost 0 bases and J 3 bases, leaving 9 bases between the germline ends. The CDR3 has 14 amino acids. This CDR3 reads CASSVGGQDTEAFF. The CDR3 DNA is TGTGCCAGCAGCGTAGGGGGGCAGGACACTGAAGCTTTCTTT.

V is TRBV6-2 or TRBV6-3 and J is TRBJ2-7, with D perhaps TRBD2 (6 bases). Trimming stripped 2 bases from V and 3 bases from J, with 11 bases between. The CDR3 consists of 14 residues. Germline CDR1 reads MNHEY; CDR2 reads SVGEGT. CDR3 sequence reads: CASSYDSGGYEQYF. The CDR3 DNA sequence: TGTGCCAGCAGTTACGATAGCGGAGGCTACGAGCAGTACTTC.

J is TRBJ1-5 and V is TRBV11-2; 8 nucleotides match TRBD1. CDR1 and CDR2 from the germline V gene are SGHAT and FQNNGV. Trimming took 2 bases from V and 3 from J; bases not matched to a gene: 3. The CDR3 is 15 residues long. The CDR3 nucleotides read TGTGCCAGCAGCTTAACGGGACAGGACAATCAGCCCCAGCATTTT. Translated: CASSLTGQDNQPQHF.

The rearrangement links TRBV5-1 to TRBJ2-3; TRBD2 is a possible D gene (6 bases). The germline V gene has CDR1 SGHRS and CDR2 YFSETQ. CDR3 length: 15 amino acids. V was pared by 4 bases and J by 0 bases, with 12 bases between. CDR3 residues: CASSTPSGSTDTQYF. The DNA for the CDR3 is TGCGCCAGCAGCACCCCCAGCGGGAGCACAGATACGCAGTATTTT. Complete variable domain (other parts from reference TRBV5-1 and TRBJ2-3): KAGVTQTPRYLIKTRGQQVTLSCSPISGHRSVSWYQQTPGQGLQFLFEYFSETQRNKGNFPGRFSGRQFSNSRSEMNVSTLELGDSALYLCASSTPSGSTDTQYFGPGTRLTVL.

V and J are TRBV21-1 and TRBJ2-4; TRBD1, the D gene given by the table, was not confirmed from the DNA. TRBV21-1 is given as a pseudogene. This CDR3 spans 13 amino acids. The CDR3 loop reads CASSKGGRDIQYF. The DNA for the CDR3 is TGTGCCAGCAGCAAAGGGGGCAGGGACATTCAGTACTTC.

The chain couples TRBV4-1 to TRBJ2-7, with D possibly matching TRBD2 (5 bases). V lost 0 bases and J 1 base, leaving 10 bases between the germline ends. Germline lookup yields CDR1 MGHRA and CDR2 YSYEKL. This CDR3 spans 15 amino acids. CDR3 protein: CASSQEELGSYEQYF. In DNA, the CDR3 is TGCGCCAGCAGCCAAGAAGAACTAGGTTCCTACGAGCAGTACTTC.